A selection of T cell receptor beta chains follows, all from one sample in a study of monozygotic twins with inflammatory bowel disease. TCRdb re-analyzed the 5' RACE reads; it lists each CDR3 protein once, without DNA. This listing includes approximately 330,000 distinct CDR3 sequences. The material sequenced was blood. These receptors were obtained from a human donor with ulcerative colitis or Crohn's disease, or a healthy co-twin of an affected twin (not recorded which). The CDR3 runs from the conserved cysteine through the conserved F or W.

V gene,J gene,CDR3 protein
TRBV20-1,TRBJ1-5,CSARVSGTRSSYSNQPQHF
TRBV20-1,TRBJ2-7,CSARQGVRTYEQYF
TRBV5-1,TRBJ1-1,CASSWTGEQNTEAFF
TRBV6-1,TRBJ2-7,CASSQLAGGPHEQYF
TRBV4-3,TRBJ2-5,CASSQDYSYRGETQYF
TRBV6-1,TRBJ2-7,CASNNSPGPRLGWVYEQYF
TRBV7-9,TRBJ1-1,CASSSEWSEAFF
TRBV5-1,TRBJ2-7,CASSLRAGDYEQYF
TRBV5-1,TRBJ2-7,CASSPLTSGGTYEQYF
TRBV10-1,TRBJ2-2,CASRASGAGELFF
TRBV5-6,TRBJ2-3,CASSTPGVSTDTQYF
TRBV29-1,TRBJ2-7,CSASPGQGGSYEQYF
TRBV20-1,TRBJ2-4,CSARDPGGIAKNMQYF
TRBV6-6,TRBJ1-6,CASSRTGEDLTLHF
TRBV5-8,TRBJ2-7,CASSLGRESEQYF
TRBV27,TRBJ1-1,CASGMTLREAFF
TRBV5-1,TRBJ2-1,CASSLGPTKVLNEQFF
TRBV12-3/TRBV12-4,TRBJ2-2,CASGRERGSKIVRLFF
TRBV4-3,TRBJ2-3,CASSQDWGIRTDTQYF
TRBV20-1,TRBJ1-4,CSATHAGGAAEKLFF
TRBV15,TRBJ2-3,CATSSPSRGRGRSNTDTQYF
TRBV20-1,TRBJ2-1,CSARASSSYNEQFF
TRBV24-1,TRBJ2-2,CATSDSPLQANAGTGELFF
TRBV28,TRBJ2-5,CASSWAADQETQYF
TRBV20-1,TRBJ1-2,CSARERREGYGYTF
TRBV20-1,TRBJ2-1,CSAQGLVLYNEQFF
TRBV12-5,TRBJ1-1,CAGGLDNTEAFF
TRBV18,TRBJ1-6,CASSPNQGSLFSPLHF
TRBV4-1,TRBJ2-5,CASSPRGVGQETQYF
TRBV29-1,TRBJ2-1,CSVAGGTAGVLNEQFF
TRBV20-1,TRBJ1-2,CSARDLGTGNYGYTF
TRBV30,TRBJ2-4,CAWSVDLDGGGAIQYF
TRBV5-6,TRBJ2-3,CASSKTPGFLDTQYF
TRBV6-1,TRBJ1-2,CASSTTGGNYGYTF
TRBV20-1,TRBJ2-4,CSARIGTAGNIQYF
TRBV7-7,TRBJ2-7,CASSLAQGDSYEQYF
TRBV5-5,TRBJ1-5,CASSLDVEQPQHF
TRBV9,TRBJ2-1,CASSESGSSYNEQFF
TRBV5-1,TRBJ2-7,CASSLAKSQDRMYEQYF
TRBV11-2,TRBJ1-6,CASSSDRALNSPLHF
TRBV7-2,TRBJ1-6,CASSSGAPYNSPLHF
TRBV20-1,TRBJ2-7,CSARVYTGTSGSRMIYEQYF
TRBV28,TRBJ2-7,CASSPRGRGNYEQYF
TRBV6-5,TRBJ1-5,CASSYSLQSGDNNQPQHF
TRBV24-1,TRBJ2-1,CATRGADRADYNEQFF
TRBV20-1,TRBJ1-2,CSAPRGPDGYTF
TRBV6-1,TRBJ1-2,CASRPSPGEGGYGYTF
TRBV5-1,TRBJ1-5,CASSPGGGVNQPQHF
TRBV28,TRBJ2-1,CASSSSLAGPGNEQFF
TRBV20-1,TRBJ2-2,CSARARAFTGELFF
TRBV20-1,TRBJ2-1,CSAPHPLAGGHNRQFF
TRBV29-1,TRBJ2-1,CSVETSGSVYNEQFF